What follows is one T cell receptor (beta chain) and its context. These data originate in a study of blood T cell repertoires in COVID-19. Study in general: Acute and convalescent COVID-19 samples came from the United States, Italy and Spain. Nucleic acid was either cDNA or gDNA, and it came from T cells, B-cell-depleted T cells, or PBMCs.

TCRdb's table, derived via immunoSEQ multiplex PCR, lists solely in-frame clones and lacks some. The sample has roughly 380,000 clones; over 85% are singletons. Germline lookup yields CDR1 KGHSH and CDR2 LQKENI. V lost 3 bases to trimming and J lost 0 bases; unmatched junction nucleotides: 8. This CDR3 comprises 17 residues. The clonotype comes from a woman between 55 and 75 years old with COVID-19, enrolled during active disease. The gene calls are TRBV18 and TRBJ1-5, with 7 positions matching TRBD1. What was sequenced was peripheral blood. The CDR3 reads CASSPSLGTASNQPQHF. The CDR3 nucleotides are TGTGCCAGCTCACCTTCGCTCGGGACAGCTAGCAATCAGCCCCAGCATTTT.